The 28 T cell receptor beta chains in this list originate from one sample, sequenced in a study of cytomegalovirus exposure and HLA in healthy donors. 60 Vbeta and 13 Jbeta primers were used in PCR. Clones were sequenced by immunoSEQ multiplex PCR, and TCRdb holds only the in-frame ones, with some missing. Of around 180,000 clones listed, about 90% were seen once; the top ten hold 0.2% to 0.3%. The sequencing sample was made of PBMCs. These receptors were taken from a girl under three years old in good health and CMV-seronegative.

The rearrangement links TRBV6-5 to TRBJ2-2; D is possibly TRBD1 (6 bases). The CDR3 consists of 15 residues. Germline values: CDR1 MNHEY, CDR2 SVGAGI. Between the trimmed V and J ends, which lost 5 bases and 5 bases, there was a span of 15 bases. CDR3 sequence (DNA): TGTGCCAGCAGTGCGACGGCTAGGGGGACCGGGGAGCTGTTTTTT. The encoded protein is CASSATARGTGELFF.

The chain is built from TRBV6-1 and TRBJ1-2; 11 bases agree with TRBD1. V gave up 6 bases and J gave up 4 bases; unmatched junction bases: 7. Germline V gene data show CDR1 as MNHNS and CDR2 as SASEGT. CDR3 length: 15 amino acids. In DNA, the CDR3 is TGTGCCAGCAGAAAGGACAGGGGGCAAGGCTATGGCTACACCTTC. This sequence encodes CASRKDRGQGYGYTF.

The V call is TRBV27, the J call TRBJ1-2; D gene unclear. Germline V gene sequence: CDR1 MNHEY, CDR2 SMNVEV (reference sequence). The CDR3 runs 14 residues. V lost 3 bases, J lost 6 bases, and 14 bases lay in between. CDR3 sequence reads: CASSFLSASHGYTF. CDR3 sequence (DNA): TGTGCCAGCAGTTTTCTCTCCGCGTCTCATGGCTACACCTTC.

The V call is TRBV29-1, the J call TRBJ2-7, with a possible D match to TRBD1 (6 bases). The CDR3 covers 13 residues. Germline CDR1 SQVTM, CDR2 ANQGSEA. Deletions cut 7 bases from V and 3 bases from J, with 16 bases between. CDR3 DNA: TGCAGCGCCGCCGGGACACCCCTCTACGAGCAGTACTTC. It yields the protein CSAAGTPLYEQYF.

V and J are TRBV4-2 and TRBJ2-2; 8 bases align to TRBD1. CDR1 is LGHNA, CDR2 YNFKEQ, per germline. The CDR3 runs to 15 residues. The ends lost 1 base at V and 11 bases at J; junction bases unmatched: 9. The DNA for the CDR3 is TGTGCCAGCAGCCAAGTAGCAGGAGGACAGGGTGAGCTGTTTTTT. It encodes CASSQVAGGQGELFF.

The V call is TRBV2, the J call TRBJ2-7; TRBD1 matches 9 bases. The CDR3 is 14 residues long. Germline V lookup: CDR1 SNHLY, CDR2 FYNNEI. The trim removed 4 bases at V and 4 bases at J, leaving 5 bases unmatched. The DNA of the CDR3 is TGTGCCAGCAGTGTTTCGACAGGGGGGTACGAGCAGTACTTC. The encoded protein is CASSVSTGGYEQYF.

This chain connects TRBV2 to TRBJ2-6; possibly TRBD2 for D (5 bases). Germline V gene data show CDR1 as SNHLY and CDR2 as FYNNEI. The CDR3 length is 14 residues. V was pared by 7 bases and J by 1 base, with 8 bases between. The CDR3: CASTPGSGANVLTF. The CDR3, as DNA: TGTGCCAGCACCCCGGGATCTGGGGCCAACGTCCTGACTTTC.

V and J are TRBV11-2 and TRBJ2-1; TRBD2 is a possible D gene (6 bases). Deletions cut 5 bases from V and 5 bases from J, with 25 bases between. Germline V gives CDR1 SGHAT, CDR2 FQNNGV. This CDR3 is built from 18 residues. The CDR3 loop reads CASSIPRSRVRRDNEQFF. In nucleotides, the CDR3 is TGTGCCAGCAGCATCCCTCGTTCCAGGGTTAGGAGGGACAATGAGCAGTTCTTC.

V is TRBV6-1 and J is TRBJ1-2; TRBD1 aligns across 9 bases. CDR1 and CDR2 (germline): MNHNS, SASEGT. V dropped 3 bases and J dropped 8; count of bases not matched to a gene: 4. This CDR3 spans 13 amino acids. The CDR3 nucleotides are TGTGCCAGCAGTGAGGGACAGGGTTTGGGCTACACCTTC. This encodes CASSEGQGLGYTF.

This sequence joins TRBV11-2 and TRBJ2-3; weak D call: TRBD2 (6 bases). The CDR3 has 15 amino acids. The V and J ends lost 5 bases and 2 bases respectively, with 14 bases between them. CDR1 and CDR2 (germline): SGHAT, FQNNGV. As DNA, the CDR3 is TGTGCCAGCAGCAAACGACTAGTGAACACAGATACGCAGTATTTT. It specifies CASSKRLVNTDTQYF. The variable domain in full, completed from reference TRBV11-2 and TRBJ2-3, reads EAGVAQSPRYKIIEKRQSVAFWCNPISGHATLYWYQQILGQGPKLLIQFQNNGVVDDSQLPKDRFSAERLKGVDSTLKIQPAKLEDSAVYLCASSKRLVNTDTQYFGPGTRLTVL.

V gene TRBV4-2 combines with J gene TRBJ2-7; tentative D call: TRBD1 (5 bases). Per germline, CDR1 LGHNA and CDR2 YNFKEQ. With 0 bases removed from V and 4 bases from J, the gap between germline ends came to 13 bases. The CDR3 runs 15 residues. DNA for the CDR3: TGTGCCAGCAGCCAAGACCAGGGTAATCGATACGAGCAGTACTTC. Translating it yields CASSQDQGNRYEQYF.

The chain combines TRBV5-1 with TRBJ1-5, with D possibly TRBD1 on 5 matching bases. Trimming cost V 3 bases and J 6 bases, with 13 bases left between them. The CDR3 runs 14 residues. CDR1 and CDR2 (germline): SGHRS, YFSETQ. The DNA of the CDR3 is TGCGCCAGCAGCTGGGTGGGGCTGGGTCAGCCCCAGCATTTT. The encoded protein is CASSWVGLGQPQHF.

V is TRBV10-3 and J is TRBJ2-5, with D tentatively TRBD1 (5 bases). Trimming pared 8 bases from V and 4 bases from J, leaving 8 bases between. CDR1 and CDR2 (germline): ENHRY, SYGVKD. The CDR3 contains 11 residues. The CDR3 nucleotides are TGTGCCATCTCCCAGGGAGAGACCCAGTACTTC. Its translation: CAISQGETQYF.

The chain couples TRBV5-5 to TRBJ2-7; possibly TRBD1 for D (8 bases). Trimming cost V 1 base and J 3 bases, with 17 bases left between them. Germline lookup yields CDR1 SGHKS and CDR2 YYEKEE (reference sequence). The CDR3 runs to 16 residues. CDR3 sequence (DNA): TGTGCCAGCAGCTTGTACACAGGGGGGGCTAACTACGAGCAGTACTTC. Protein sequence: CASSLYTGGANYEQYF.

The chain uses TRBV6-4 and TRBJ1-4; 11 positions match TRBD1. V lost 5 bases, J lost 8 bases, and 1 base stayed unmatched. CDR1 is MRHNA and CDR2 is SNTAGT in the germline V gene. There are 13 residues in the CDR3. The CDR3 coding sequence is TGTGCCAGCAGTAGGACAGGGGGCGAAAAACTGTTTTTT. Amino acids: CASSRTGGEKLFF.

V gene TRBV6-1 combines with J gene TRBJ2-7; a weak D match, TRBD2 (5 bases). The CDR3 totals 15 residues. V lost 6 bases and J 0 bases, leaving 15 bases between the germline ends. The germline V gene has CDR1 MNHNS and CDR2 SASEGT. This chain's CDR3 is CASRNSGWSSYEQYF. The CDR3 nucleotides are TGTGCCAGCAGGAACAGCGGATGGAGCTCCTACGAGCAGTACTTC.

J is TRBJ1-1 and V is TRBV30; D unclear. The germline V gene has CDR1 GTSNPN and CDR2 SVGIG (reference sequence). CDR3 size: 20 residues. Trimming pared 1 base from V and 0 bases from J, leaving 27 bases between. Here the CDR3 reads CAWSDRKLTSLLLLNTEAFF. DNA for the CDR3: TGTGCCTGGAGTGACCGAAAGTTAACTTCCCTGCTGCTCCTGAACACTGAAGCTTTCTTT. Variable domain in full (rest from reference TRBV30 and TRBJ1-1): SQTIHQWPATLVQPVGSPLSLECTVEGTSNPNLYWYRQAAGRGLQLLFYSVGIGQISSEVPQNLSASRPQDRQFILSSKKLLLSDSGFYLCAWSDRKLTSLLLLNTEAFFGQGTRLTVV.

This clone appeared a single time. Written as DNA, the CDR3 is TGTGCCAGCAGTGAAGCGGGGCCCCTACACGAGCAGTACTTC. Translated, it gives CASSEAGPLHEQYF. The chain recombines TRBV6-1 with TRBJ2-7; a weak D match, TRBD1 (5 bases). The CDR3 contains 14 residues. Germline CDR1 MNHNS, CDR2 SASEGT. Trimming stripped 0 bases from V and 5 bases from J, with 11 bases between.

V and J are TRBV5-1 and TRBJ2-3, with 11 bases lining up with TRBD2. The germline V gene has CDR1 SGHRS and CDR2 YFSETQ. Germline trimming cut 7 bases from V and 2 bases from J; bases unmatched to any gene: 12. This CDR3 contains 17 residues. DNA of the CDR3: TGCGCCAGCGGACCGGGACTAGCGGCCGCCAACACAGATACGCAGTATTTT. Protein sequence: CASGPGLAAANTDTQYF.

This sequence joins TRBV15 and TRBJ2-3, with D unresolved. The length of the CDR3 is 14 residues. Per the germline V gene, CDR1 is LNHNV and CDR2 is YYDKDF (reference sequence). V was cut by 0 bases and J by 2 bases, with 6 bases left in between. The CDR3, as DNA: TGTGCCACCAGCAGAGACGGTCACACAGATACGCAGTATTTT. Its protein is CATSRDGHTDTQYF.

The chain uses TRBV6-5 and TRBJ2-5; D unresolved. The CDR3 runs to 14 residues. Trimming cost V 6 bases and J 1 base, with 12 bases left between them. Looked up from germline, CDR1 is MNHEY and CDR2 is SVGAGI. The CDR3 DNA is TGTGCCAGCAGACTAAGTGGTGGCCAAGAGACCCAGTACTTC. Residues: CASRLSGGQETQYF.

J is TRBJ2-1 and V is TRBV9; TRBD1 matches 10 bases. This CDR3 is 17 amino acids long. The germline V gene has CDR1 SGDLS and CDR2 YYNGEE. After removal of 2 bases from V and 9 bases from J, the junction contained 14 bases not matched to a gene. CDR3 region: CASSVQTGGLSGGEQFF. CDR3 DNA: TGTGCCAGCAGCGTCCAGACAGGGGGCCTATCTGGGGGTGAGCAGTTCTTC. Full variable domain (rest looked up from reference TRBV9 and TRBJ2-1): DSGVTQTPKHLITATGQRVTLRCSPRSGDLSVYWYQQSLDQGLQFLIQYYNGEERAKGNILERFSAQQFPDLHSELNLSSLELGDSALYFCASSVQTGGLSGGEQFFGPGTRLTVL.

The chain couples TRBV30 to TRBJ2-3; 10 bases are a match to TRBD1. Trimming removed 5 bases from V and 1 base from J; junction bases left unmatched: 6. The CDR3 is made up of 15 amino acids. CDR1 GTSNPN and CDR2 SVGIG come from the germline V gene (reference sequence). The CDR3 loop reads CAWGTGVTRTDTQYF. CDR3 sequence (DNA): TGTGCCTGGGGGACAGGGGTCACCCGCACAGATACGCAGTATTTT.

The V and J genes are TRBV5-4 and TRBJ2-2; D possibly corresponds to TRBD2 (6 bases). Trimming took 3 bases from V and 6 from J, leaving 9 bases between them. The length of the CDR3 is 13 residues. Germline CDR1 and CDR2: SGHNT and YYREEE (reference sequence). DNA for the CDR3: TGTGCCAGCAGCTGGGGGGAGGCCGGGGAGCTGTTTTTT. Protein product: CASSWGEAGELFF.

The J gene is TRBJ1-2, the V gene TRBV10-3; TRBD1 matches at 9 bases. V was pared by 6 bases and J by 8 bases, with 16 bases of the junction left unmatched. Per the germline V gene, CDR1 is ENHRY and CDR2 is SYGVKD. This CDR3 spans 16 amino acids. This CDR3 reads CAIREGPGTGKRGYTF. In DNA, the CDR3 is TGTGCCATCAGAGAAGGACCCGGGACAGGGAAACGAGGCTACACCTTC.

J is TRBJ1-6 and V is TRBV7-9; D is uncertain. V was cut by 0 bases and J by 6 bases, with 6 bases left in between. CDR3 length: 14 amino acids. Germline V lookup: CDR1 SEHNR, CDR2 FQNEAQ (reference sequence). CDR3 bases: TGTGCCAGCAGCTTAGCTGGCAGTAATTCACCCCTCCACTTT. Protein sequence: CASSLAGSNSPLHF.

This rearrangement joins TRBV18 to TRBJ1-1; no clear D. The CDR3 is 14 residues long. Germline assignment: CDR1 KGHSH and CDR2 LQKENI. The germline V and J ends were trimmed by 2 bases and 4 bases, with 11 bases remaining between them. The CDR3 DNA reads TGTGCCAGCTCACCAAGTGCCGGGAGCACTGAAGCTTTCTTT. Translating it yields CASSPSAGSTEAFF.

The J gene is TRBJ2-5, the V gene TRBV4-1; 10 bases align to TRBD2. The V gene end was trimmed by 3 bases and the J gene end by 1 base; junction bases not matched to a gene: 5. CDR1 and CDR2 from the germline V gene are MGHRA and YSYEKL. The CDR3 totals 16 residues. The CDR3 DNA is TGCGCCAGCAGCCATACACTAGCGGGGATCCAAGAGACCCAGTACTTC. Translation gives CASSHTLAGIQETQYF.